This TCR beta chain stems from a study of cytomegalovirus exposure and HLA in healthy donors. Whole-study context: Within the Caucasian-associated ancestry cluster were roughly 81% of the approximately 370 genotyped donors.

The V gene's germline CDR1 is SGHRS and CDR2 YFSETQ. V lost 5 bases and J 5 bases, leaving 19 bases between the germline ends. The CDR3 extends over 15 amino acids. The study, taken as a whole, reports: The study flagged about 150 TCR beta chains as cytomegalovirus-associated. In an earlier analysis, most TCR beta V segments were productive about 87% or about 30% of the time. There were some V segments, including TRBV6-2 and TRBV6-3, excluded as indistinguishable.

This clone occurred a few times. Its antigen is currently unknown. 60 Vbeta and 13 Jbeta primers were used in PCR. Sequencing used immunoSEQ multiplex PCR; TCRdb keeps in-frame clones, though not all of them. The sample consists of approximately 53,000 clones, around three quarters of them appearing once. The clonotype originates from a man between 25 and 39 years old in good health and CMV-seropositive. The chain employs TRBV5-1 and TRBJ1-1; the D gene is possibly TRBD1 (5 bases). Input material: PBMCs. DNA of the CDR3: TGCGCCAGCAGAGCTGTGGGGCGGTTGGAGACTGAAGCTTTCTTT. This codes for CASRAVGRLETEAFF.